This passage covers 15 T cell receptor beta chains from one sample sequenced in a study of cytomegalovirus exposure and HLA in healthy donors. The PCR had 60 Vbeta and 13 Jbeta primers. The table came from immunoSEQ multiplex PCR; TCRdb's copy has only in-frame clones and leaves some out. In the table there are some 130,000 clones, approximately 61% of which are singletons. The sample comprised PBMCs. These TCRs come from a human donor in good health.

The chain has TRBV18 and TRBJ2-1; D might be TRBD2 (5 bases). Germline values: CDR1 KGHSH, CDR2 LQKENI. Between the trimmed V and J ends, which lost 0 bases and 10 bases, there was a span of 7 bases. This CDR3 spans 12 amino acids. The CDR3 sequence: CASSPPTGEQFF. DNA for the CDR3: TGTGCCAGCTCACCACCGACGGGGGAGCAGTTCTTC.

V usage is TRBV7-7 and J usage is TRBJ2-5; 7 positions agree with TRBD2. The junction had 11 bases not matched to a gene; V was cut back by 11 bases and J by 2 bases. Looked up from germline, CDR1 is SSHAT and CDR2 is FNYEAQ (reference sequence). The CDR3 runs 14 residues. CDR3 in DNA: TGTGCCCTTGGGGGTCAAGCGGGACAAGAGACCCAGTACTTC. Amino acid sequence: CALGGQAGQETQYF.

The V call is TRBV28, the J call TRBJ1-1; D might be TRBD1 (5 bases). The V end lost 3 bases, the J end lost 1 base, and 6 bases lay between the germline ends. The germline gives CDR1 MDHEN, CDR2 SYDVKM. CDR3 length equals 13 residues. DNA for the CDR3: TGTGCCAGCAGTTTTCAGGGGAACACTGAAGCTTTCTTT. Translated, it gives CASSFQGNTEAFF.

This chain uses TRBV5-1 with TRBJ1-2; 11 nucleotides match TRBD1. The germline V gene encodes CDR1 SGHRS and CDR2 YFSETQ. CDR3 size: 14 residues. V trimming: 3 bases; J trimming: 7 bases; junction bases outside the gene matches: 5. CDR3 in DNA: TGCGCCAGCAGCTCGGGACAGGGGGATGGTGGCTACACCTTC. Encoded protein: CASSSGQGDGGYTF.

This clone is a singleton in its sample. The chain has TRBV25-1 and TRBJ2-2; TRBD2 matches 7 bases. This CDR3 has 15 amino acids. Germline trimming cut 1 base from V and 4 bases from J; bases unmatched to any gene: 3. The V gene's germline CDR1 is MGHDK and CDR2 SYGVNS. The CDR3 is CASSEWGRGTGELFF. Here the CDR3 DNA reads TGTGCCAGCAGTGAATGGGGGAGGGGCACCGGGGAGCTGTTTTTT. Full variable domain (rest looked up from reference TRBV25-1 and TRBJ2-2): EADIYQTPRYLVIGTGKKITLECSQTMGHDKMYWYQQDPGMELHLIHYSYGVNSTEKGDLSSESTVSRIRTEHFPLTLESARPSHTSQYLCASSEWGRGTGELFFGEGSRLTVL.

This sequence joins TRBV10-2 and TRBJ2-7, with 8 nucleotides matching TRBD2. Germline V gene sequence: CDR1 WSHSY, CDR2 SAAADI. V dropped 2 bases and J dropped 1; count of bases not matched to a gene: 7. CDR3 length equals 16 residues. CDR3 sequence (DNA): TGCGCCAGCAGTGAGAAGCTAGCGGGCCTATCCTACGAGCAGTACTTC. It is translated as CASSEKLAGLSYEQYF.

This clone has just a few counts. At one of its ends the junction is not consistent with the germline gene, which may arise from a read error. V usage is TRBV10-3 and J usage is TRBJ2-3, with D maybe TRBD1 (6 bases). CDR3 length: 14 residues. Germline loops: CDR1 ENHRY, CDR2 SYGVKD. CDR3 residues: CATSNLQGTDTQYF. In DNA form, the CDR3 reads TGTGCCACCAGTAATCTACAGGGAACAGATACGCAGTATTTT.

This sequence joins TRBV6-5 and TRBJ2-3; 7 bases agree with TRBD2. V dropped 6 bases and J dropped 6; count of bases not matched to a gene: 9. The germline V gene encodes CDR1 MNHEY and CDR2 SVGAGI. CDR3 length: 14 residues. CDR3 in amino acids: CASRPTGGGDTQYF. The CDR3 DNA reads as TGTGCCAGCAGGCCAACGGGAGGCGGGGATACGCAGTATTTT.

The CDR3 protein is CASSLLGDRGVYEQYF. Here the CDR3 DNA reads TGTGCCAGCAGTTTACTAGGGGACAGGGGTGTCTACGAGCAGTACTTC. The chain joins TRBV27 to TRBJ2-7; 10 bases fit TRBD1. J was trimmed by 3 bases and V by 2 bases; bases with no gene match: 7. The CDR3 has 16 amino acids. Germline V gene sequence: CDR1 MNHEY, CDR2 SMNVEV (reference sequence).

In its sample, this clone was seen a few times. This chain connects TRBV19 to TRBJ2-5; D might be TRBD2 (5 bases). The germline V gene encodes CDR1 LNHDA and CDR2 SQIVND (reference sequence). The V end lost 3 bases, the J end lost 1 base, and 12 bases lay between the germline ends. The CDR3 is 15 amino acids. CDR3 amino acids: CASSIGSGGQETQYF. CDR3 sequence (DNA): TGTGCCAGTAGTATTGGAAGCGGAGGCCAAGAGACCCAGTACTTC.

This chain connects TRBV6-6 to TRBJ2-2; a possible D gene is TRBD2 (6 bases). Trimming removed 6 bases at V and 7 bases at J, with 15 bases between. Looked up from germline, CDR1 is MNHNY and CDR2 is SVGAGI (reference sequence). CDR3 length: 14 residues. CDR3 nucleotide sequence: TGTGCCAGCAGCCCGTTGGGGGGTGACGGGGAGCTGTTTTTT. Encoded protein: CASSPLGGDGELFF.

The rearrangement joins TRBV18 to TRBJ1-1; D unclear. Trimming left V 3 bases short and J 10 bases short, with 15 bases between. CDR3 size: 13 residues. Germline V gene data show CDR1 as KGHSH and CDR2 as LQKENI. The CDR3 loop is CASSPGVQMGAFF. DNA for the CDR3: TGTGCCAGCTCACCCGGGGTCCAAATGGGAGCTTTCTTT. Together with reference TRBV18 and TRBJ1-1, the CDR3 gives the full variable domain: NAGVMQNPRHLVRRRGQEARLRCSPMKGHSHVYWYRQLPEEGLKFMVYLQKENIIDESGMPKERFSAEFPKEGPSILRIQQVVRGDSAAYFCASSPGVQMGAFFGQGTRLTVV.

This chain links TRBV5-1 with TRBJ2-7; TRBD1 agrees at 7 bases. The germline CDR1 and CDR2 sequences are SGHRS and YFSETQ. The ends lost 2 bases at V and 6 bases at J; junction bases unmatched: 11. The CDR3 runs to 15 residues. In DNA form, the CDR3 reads TGCGCCAGCAGCTTTCGAGGGGGCGAGTCGAGCGAGCAGTACTTC. Protein sequence: CASSFRGGESSEQYF.

This clone was detected only a few times. Here the CDR3 reads CSVEGHVPGQGSDEQYF. CDR3 nucleotide sequence: TGCAGCGTTGAGGGGCATGTGCCGGGACAGGGGTCGGACGAGCAGTACTTC. The rearrangement joins TRBV29-1 to TRBJ2-7; 10 nucleotides align to TRBD1. The CDR3 totals 17 residues. Germline trimming cut 3 bases from V and 5 bases from J; bases unmatched to any gene: 16. In germline, CDR1 is SQVTM, CDR2 ANQGSEA.

The V gene is TRBV7-3, the J gene TRBJ2-5; a weak D match, TRBD1 (5 bases). The CDR3 spans 13 residues. The germline V gene encodes CDR1 SGHTA and CDR2 FQGTGA. V lost 8 bases, J lost 2 bases, and 12 bases lay in between. CDR3 DNA sequence: TGTGCCAGCGGAGAGAAGGGGCAAGAGACCCAGTACTTC. Translated: CASGEKGQETQYF.